Listed here are 28 T cell receptor beta chains from one sample, sequenced in a study of T cell repertoires in cytomegalovirus infection. TCRdb reanalysed the reads using MiXCR and keeps one entry per CDR3 protein. Of hundreds of thousands of distinct CDR3 sequences listed, 30% to 35% are singletons. What these receptors recognize is not known. The sample was cultured PBMCs, taken from culture after CMV antigen stimulation. The receptors shown here come from a human donor in good health (CMV status not recorded). Some clones in this sample may be carry-over from other donors' samples.

J is TRBJ1-2 and V is TRBV7-6; D is ambiguous. Trimming shortened V by 5 bases and J by 3 bases, and 13 bases separated the two germline ends. This CDR3 comprises 14 residues. From germline, CDR1 is SGHVS and CDR2 FNYEAQ. CDR3 region: CASSPDARYYGYTF. The CDR3 DNA follows: TGTGCCAGCAGCCCGGACGCGAGATACTATGGCTACACCTTC.

This chain joins TRBV2 and TRBJ2-7; 9 bases match TRBD2. The V gene end was trimmed by 5 bases and the J gene end by 3 bases; junction bases not matched to a gene: 8. The CDR3 is made up of 15 amino acids. Germline values: CDR1 SNHLY, CDR2 FYNNEI. The CDR3 nucleotides are TGTGCCAGCAGTTTTATAGCGGGAGTAGGCTACGAGCAGTACTTC. Translating it yields CASSFIAGVGYEQYF.

CDR3 amino acids: CASSPQGGYIQYF. The CDR3 DNA follows: TGTGCCAGCAGTCCCCAGGGGGGGTACATTCAGTACTTC. The rearrangement links TRBV27 to TRBJ2-4, with D possibly being TRBD1 or TRBD2 (7 bases each). This CDR3 spans 13 amino acids. Germline assignment: CDR1 MNHEY and CDR2 SMNVEV (reference sequence). V was clipped by 5 bases and J by 8 bases, with 13 bases between them.

This clonotype was counted many times. The chain couples TRBV7-2 to TRBJ1-6, with a tentative D call TRBD1 (5 bases). The germline gives CDR1 SGHTA, CDR2 FQGNSA. The CDR3 covers 16 residues. The V gene lost 5 bases and the J gene lost 2 bases, with 13 bases spanning the gap. CDR3 in DNA: TGTGCCAGCAGCCCCAAAATGGGGGCCTATAATTCACCCCTCCACTTT. Translated, it gives CASSPKMGAYNSPLHF.

The chain couples TRBV7-6 to TRBJ2-5; TRBD2 is a possible D gene (6 bases). This CDR3 spans 16 amino acids. Germline CDR1 and CDR2: SGHVS and FNYEAQ. The V gene lost 5 bases and the J gene lost 4 bases, with 20 bases spanning the gap. This chain's CDR3 is CASSPTGGVAGETQYF. The DNA for the CDR3 is TGTGCCAGCAGCCCAACGGGCGGGGTGGCAGGAGAGACCCAGTACTTC. Combining the CDR3 with reference TRBV7-6 and TRBJ2-5 gives the whole variable domain GAGVSQSPRYKVTKRGQDVALRCDPISGHVSLYWYRQALGQGPEFLTYFNYEAQQDKSGLPNDRFSAERPEGSISTLTIQRTEQRDSAMYRCASSPTGGVAGETQYFGPGTRLLVL.

This clonotype has just a few counts. V and J are TRBV6-1 and TRBJ1-4, with D perhaps matching TRBD1 (5 bases). Trimming took 3 bases from V and 4 from J, leaving 9 bases between them. The germline CDR1 and CDR2 sequences are MNHNS and SASEGT. CDR3 length: 14 amino acids. CDR3 coding DNA: TGTGCCAGCAGTGATAGACAGCTTAATGAAAAACTGTTTTTT. Its protein product is CASSDRQLNEKLFF.

In this sample, this clonotype turned up many times. This chain links TRBV7-2 with TRBJ1-6; D is ambiguous. Germline V lookup: CDR1 SGHTA, CDR2 FQGNSA. The CDR3 runs to 14 residues. The V end was cut by 3 bases, the J end by 0 bases, with 3 bases between. CDR3 sequence: CASSLVSYNSPLHF. CDR3 sequence (DNA): TGTGCCAGCAGCTTGGTCTCCTATAATTCACCCCTCCACTTT.

This clonotype was counted a few times. This chain links TRBV10-2 with TRBJ2-7, with TRBD1 matching 9 bases. The germline V gene encodes CDR1 WSHSY and CDR2 SAAADI. CDR3 length: 14 amino acids. Germline trimming cut 6 bases from V and 6 bases from J; bases unmatched to any gene: 9. CDR3 protein: CASSRTGAGVEQYF. The CDR3 nucleotides read TGCGCCAGCAGCCGGACAGGGGCTGGCGTCGAGCAGTACTTC.

A single count supports this clonotype. The rearrangement joins TRBV11-2 to TRBJ2-3, with D possibly being TRBD2 (5 bases). The CDR3 covers 14 residues. V lost 5 bases and J 8 bases, leaving 17 bases between the germline ends. Germline V gives CDR1 SGHAT, CDR2 FQNNGV. CDR3 DNA sequence: TGTGCCAGCAGCCCACATACTAGAGGTAGTACGCAGTATTTT. It encodes CASSPHTRGSTQYF.

This clonotype was detected many times. V gene TRBV7-8 combines with J gene TRBJ2-5; 11 positions match TRBD1. Trimming cost V 5 bases and J 5 bases; bases outside gene matches: 10. The CDR3 totals 16 residues. From germline, CDR1 is SGHVS and CDR2 FQNEAQ. CDR3 sequence: CASSIPGQGVMETQYF. The CDR3 DNA is TGTGCCAGCAGCATACCGGGACAGGGGGTGATGGAGACCCAGTACTTC. The full variable domain, rest sourced from reference TRBV7-8 and TRBJ2-5, is GAGVSQSPRYKVAKRGQDVALRCDPISGHVSLFWYQQALGQGPEFLTYFQNEAQLDKSGLPSDRFFAERPEGSVSTLKIQRTQQEDSAVYLCASSIPGQGVMETQYFGPGTRLLVL.

This clonotype appeared once. The junction shows a germline mismatch at one end, possibly a read error. This chain connects TRBV29-1 to TRBJ2-1; perhaps TRBD2 as D (6 bases). Germline CDR1 reads SQVTM; CDR2 reads ANQGSEA. The CDR3 sequence is 8 residues long. In DNA form, the CDR3 reads TGCAGCGTTGACGGGGAGGCCTTC. This codes for CSVDGEAF.

The V call is TRBV6-2 or TRBV6-3, the J call TRBJ2-2, with TRBD2 matching over 8 bases. J lost 8 bases, V lost 5 bases, and 7 bases had no gene match. The germline V gene has CDR1 MNHEY and CDR2 SVGEGT. The CDR3 has 14 residues. The CDR3 is CASSHTSGSGELFF. The CDR3 region has the DNA TGTGCCAGCAGTCACACAAGCGGGAGTGGGGAGCTGTTTTTT.

In this sample, this clonotype turned up many times. The chain joins TRBV7-2 to TRBJ2-1, with no clear D. This CDR3 region has 15 residues. The V and J ends lost 1 base and 0 bases respectively, with 7 bases between them. Germline-derived CDR1 and CDR2 are SGHTA and FQGNSA. The CDR3 spells CASSLVTSSYNEQFF. The CDR3 nucleotides read TGTGCCAGCAGCTTAGTGACAAGCTCCTACAATGAGCAGTTCTTC.

This sequence joins TRBV6-6 and TRBJ1-5; no reliable D call. The V end was cut by 6 bases, the J end by 0 bases, with 6 bases between. Germline V gene data show CDR1 as MNHNY and CDR2 as SVGAGI (reference sequence). The CDR3 loop spans 13 amino acids. The DNA for the CDR3 is TGTGCCAGCAGGCGGGTTAGCAATCAGCCCCAGCATTTT. This translates into CASRRVSNQPQHF.

The rearrangement joins TRBV2 to TRBJ2-3, with 7 bases matching TRBD2. The CDR3 consists of 15 residues. V shed 9 bases, J shed 0 bases, and the junction held 9 bases outside the gene matches. CDR1 is SNHLY and CDR2 is FYNNEI in the germline V gene. CDR3 nucleotides: TGTGCCAGTAGTTGGGCTAGCGGAAGCACAGATACGCAGTATTTT. Translating gives CASSWASGSTDTQYF.

The chain recombines TRBV15 with TRBJ2-1; TRBD2 agrees at 10 bases. The CDR3 is 13 residues long. Germline loops: CDR1 LNHNV, CDR2 YYDKDF (reference sequence). V lost 10 bases, J lost 5 bases, and 5 bases stayed unmatched. The CDR3 DNA reads as TGTGCCAGTCAGGGACTAGCGAACAATGAGCAGTTCTTC. Protein sequence: CASQGLANNEQFF.

The chain joins TRBV5-4 to TRBJ2-2; 10 bases align to TRBD1. The length of the CDR3 is 14 residues. V gave up 4 bases and J gave up 8 bases; unmatched junction bases: 5. Germline V gene sequence: CDR1 SGHNT, CDR2 YYREEE (reference sequence). This CDR3 reads CASSPDRGQGELFF. For the CDR3, the DNA is TGTGCCAGCAGCCCTGACAGGGGGCAAGGGGAGCTGTTTTTT.

A few counts support this clonotype. The CDR3 nucleotides read TGTGCCAGCAGTAGGGGACCAGACGAGCAGTACTTC. Residues: CASSRGPDEQYF. The rearrangement uses TRBV12-3 or TRBV12-4 and TRBJ2-7; TRBD1 or TRBD2 may be the D gene (5 bases each). The CDR3 runs 12 residues. Trimming stripped 5 bases from V and 5 bases from J, with 10 bases between.

This clonotype was seen repeatedly, ten times or more. J is TRBJ2-1 and V is TRBV7-6, with D hard to call. The CDR3 runs 13 residues. Germline CDR1 reads SGHVS; CDR2 reads FNYEAQ. Between the trimmed V and J ends, which lost 2 bases and 7 bases, there was a span of 9 bases. The CDR3 here is CASSLNLGNEQFF. In nucleotides, the CDR3 is TGTGCCAGCAGCTTAAATTTGGGAAATGAGCAGTTCTTC.

This chain connects TRBV19 to TRBJ2-3; D may be TRBD2 (6 bases). CDR1 LNHDA and CDR2 SQIVND come from the germline V gene (reference sequence). The CDR3 has 13 residues. V was shortened by 11 bases and J by 1 base, with 13 bases between the two germline ends. The CDR3 sequence is CACGVAGTDTQYF. The CDR3 DNA reads TGTGCCTGCGGGGTAGCGGGCACAGATACGCAGTATTTT.

This chain links TRBV28 with TRBJ2-1, with 9 bases aligning to TRBD1. The germline gives CDR1 MDHEN, CDR2 SYDVKM. V lost 1 base and J lost 4; bases outside the gene matches: 2. There are 15 residues in the CDR3. The DNA for the CDR3 is TGTGCCAGCAGTTTATTTGGACAGGGGTACAATGAGCAGTTCTTC. This translates into CASSLFGQGYNEQFF.

V gene TRBV19 combines with J gene TRBJ1-2; D may be TRBD1 (5 bases). Between the trimmed V and J ends, which lost 4 bases and 5 bases, there was a span of 11 bases. CDR3 size: 13 residues. Germline loops: CDR1 LNHDA, CDR2 SQIVND (reference sequence). This chain's CDR3 is CASSTDRSYGYTF. The CDR3 bases are TGTGCCAGTAGTACTGACAGAAGTTATGGCTACACCTTC.

This clonotype has ten or more counts. The V gene is TRBV7-2, the J gene TRBJ2-5; perhaps TRBD1 as D (7 bases). The CDR3 has 16 residues. V gave up 1 base and J gave up 2 bases, with 14 bases separating them. Germline loops: CDR1 SGHTA, CDR2 FQGNSA. CDR3 DNA sequence: TGTGCCAGCAGCTTAGGCCCTCCAGGGGGGCAAGAGACCCAGTACTTC. Amino acid sequence: CASSLGPPGGQETQYF.

This clonotype was seen many times. The rearrangement joins TRBV7-2 to TRBJ2-5; TRBD1 or TRBD2 may be the D gene (6 bases each). Trimming left V 5 bases short and J 3 bases short, with 13 bases between. The CDR3 covers 14 residues. The germline V gene has CDR1 SGHTA and CDR2 FQGNSA. CDR3 in DNA: TGTGCCAGCAGCCGAGGGGGGCCTGAAGAGACCCAGTACTTC. It translates to CASSRGGPEETQYF.

The gene calls are TRBV12-3 or TRBV12-4 and TRBJ1-4, with D unresolved. With 3 bases removed from V and 8 bases from J, the gap between germline ends came to 13 bases. CDR3 size: 14 residues. The CDR3 bases are TGTGCCAGCAGTTTTGCACCAATAAGCGAAAAACTGTTTTTT. Its translation: CASSFAPISEKLFF.

Only a few counts were recorded for this clonotype. CDR3 loop: CASSWPNTEAFF. The CDR3 DNA sequence: TGTGCCAGCAGTTGGCCGAACACTGAAGCTTTCTTT. The chain links TRBV12-3 or TRBV12-4 to TRBJ1-1; D is unclear. The ends were cut back, 4 bases at V and 1 base at J, with 4 bases in the middle. The length of the CDR3 is 12 residues.

The chain has TRBV20-1 and TRBJ2-1; the D gene is possibly TRBD2 (6 bases). V was trimmed by 5 bases and J by 0 bases, leaving 17 bases between them. The CDR3 length is 16 residues. Germline CDR1 DFQATT, CDR2 SNEGSKA (reference sequence). The CDR3 loop reads CSAPRGSASSYNEQFF. The CDR3, as DNA: TGCAGTGCTCCTCGGGGGAGCGCAAGCTCCTACAATGAGCAGTTCTTC.

The chain couples TRBV11-2 to TRBJ2-7; 9 bases are a match to TRBD2. V shed 5 bases, J shed 3 bases, and the junction held 8 bases outside the gene matches. The CDR3 has 15 amino acids. Looked up from germline, CDR1 is SGHAT and CDR2 is FQNNGV. The DNA of the CDR3 is TGTGCCAGCAGCGCGACGGGACTAGCTGGCTACGAGCAGTACTTC. Translated: CASSATGLAGYEQYF.